Following are 31 T cell receptor beta chains from one sample sequenced in a study of blood T cell repertoires in COVID-19. Generated by immunoSEQ multiplex PCR, the TCRdb table keeps only in-frame clones and is missing some. The profile covers 13,000 or so clones, with less than 90% appearing a single time and just over 50% taken by the ten largest. The sample consisted of peripheral blood. These receptors came from a man older than 75 with acute or convalescent COVID-19.

This chain links TRBV7-2 with TRBJ2-7; D perhaps matches TRBD1 (6 bases). From germline, CDR1 is SGHTA and CDR2 FQGNSA. V lost 2 bases, J lost 4 bases, and 15 bases lay in between. This CDR3 comprises 15 residues. The CDR3 spells CASSLTLTGIYEQYF. The CDR3 DNA is TGTGCCAGCAGCTTAACTCTTACAGGGATTTACGAGCAGTACTTC.

The chain carries TRBV6-5 and TRBJ2-1; 7 bases match TRBD2. V was pared by 6 bases and J by 8 bases, with 1 base of the junction left unmatched. The CDR3 consists of 11 residues. The germline V gene encodes CDR1 MNHEY and CDR2 SVGAGI. The DNA of the CDR3 is TGTGCCAGCAGACGGGGGGATGAGCAGTTCTTC. It codes for CASRRGDEQFF.

The chain uses TRBV11-3 and TRBJ1-1, with TRBD1 matching over 9 bases. The CDR3 sequence is 16 residues long. V was clipped by 5 bases and J by 8 bases; unmatched bases: 15. Per germline, CDR1 SGHNT and CDR2 YENEEA. In DNA, the CDR3 is TGTGCCAGCAGCCTAGGTCCGGGACAGGGTCTAAAAGAAGCTTTCTTT. Protein product: CASSLGPGQGLKEAFF.

The gene calls are TRBV3-1 (or the pseudogene TRBV3-2) and TRBJ2-4, with TRBD2 matching over 12 bases. Trimming cost V 4 bases and J 3 bases; bases outside gene matches: 10. Per the germline V gene, CDR1 is LGHDT and CDR2 is YNNKEL (reference sequence). This CDR3 has 18 residues. CDR3 sequence: CASSPPPVLAGGKNIQYF. CDR3 in DNA: TGTGCCAGCAGCCCCCCTCCCGTACTAGCGGGAGGCAAAAACATTCAGTACTTC.

This chain connects TRBV4-2 to TRBJ1-1; TRBD1 is a possible D gene (5 bases). The CDR3 length is 13 residues. V was shortened by 4 bases and J by 6 bases, with 12 bases between the two germline ends. The V gene's germline CDR1 is LGHNA and CDR2 YNFKEQ. The chain's CDR3 is CASSPVGGAEAFF. In DNA, the CDR3 is TGTGCCAGCAGCCCGGTTGGAGGGGCTGAAGCTTTCTTT.

The chain links TRBV7-9 to TRBJ1-1, with D perhaps matching TRBD1 (6 bases). The V and J ends lost 5 bases and 6 bases respectively, with 22 bases between them. Germline CDR1 reads SEHNR; CDR2 reads FQNEAQ (reference sequence). This CDR3 is built from 16 residues. In DNA, the CDR3 is TGTGCCAGCAGCGATCTACAATACAGGGATTACCCTGAAGCTTTCTTT. Amino acid sequence: CASSDLQYRDYPEAFF.

V gene TRBV5-1 combines with J gene TRBJ1-2; D gene ambiguous. Germline V gene sequence: CDR1 SGHRS, CDR2 YFSETQ. Trimming shortened V by 3 bases and J by 6 bases, and 15 bases separated the two germline ends. This CDR3 has 14 amino acids. The CDR3 is CASSSMGPLDGYTF. In DNA, the CDR3 is TGCGCCAGCAGCTCAATGGGCCCTCTCGATGGCTACACCTTC.

The genes are TRBV18 and TRBJ2-7; D is unresolved. Trimming took 3 bases from V and 3 from J, leaving 6 bases between them. The CDR3 sequence is 12 residues long. The germline V gene encodes CDR1 KGHSH and CDR2 LQKENI. The CDR3 DNA reads TGTGCCAGCTCACCGTTCCACTACGAGCAGTACTTC. Its translation is CASSPFHYEQYF.

This clone appeared once. V and J are TRBV11-2 and TRBJ1-3; 9 positions match TRBD1. Germline V gives CDR1 SGHAT, CDR2 FQNNGV. The CDR3 loop spans 17 amino acids. Losses at the gene ends were 0 bases for V and 4 bases for J; bases not matched to a gene: 7. The DNA for the CDR3 is TGTGCCAGCAGCTTAGATATCGGACAGGGGACGGGAAACACCATATATTTT. Translated: CASSLDIGQGTGNTIYF.

This clone was observed a few times. Other DNA sequences from this sample encode an identical CDR3 as well. This sequence joins TRBV4-1 and TRBJ2-7; 11 bases fit TRBD1. Germline loops: CDR1 MGHRA, CDR2 YSYEKL. The CDR3 extends over 15 amino acids. With 1 base clipped from V and 2 bases from J, the junction kept 1 base outside the gene matches. CDR3 sequence: CASSQGGQGAYEQYF. CDR3 nucleotide sequence: TGCGCCAGCAGCCAAGGGGGACAGGGGGCCTACGAGCAGTACTTC.

This clone has just one count. The chain joins TRBV9 to TRBJ2-4, with 12 positions matching TRBD2. The CDR3 is 19 residues long. Trimming took 0 bases from V and 3 from J; bases not matched to a gene: 10. Germline V CDR1 and CDR2: SGDLS, YYNGEE. The CDR3 sequence: CASSVGSSGGAVGKNIQYF. The CDR3 DNA is TGTGCCAGCAGCGTAGGGTCTAGCGGGGGGGCCGTAGGCAAAAACATTCAGTACTTC. Full variable domain (remainder filled in from reference TRBV9 and TRBJ2-4): DSGVTQTPKHLITATGQRVTLRCSPRSGDLSVYWYQQSLDQGLQFLIQYYNGEERAKGNILERFSAQQFPDLHSELNLSSLELGDSALYFCASSVGSSGGAVGKNIQYFGAGTRLSVL.

The CDR3 nucleotides read TGTGCCACCAGTCTCAGGGGGGTCGATGGCTACACCTTC. This codes for CATSLRGVDGYTF. The chain links TRBV15 to TRBJ1-2; TRBD1 matches 7 bases. Germline V gives CDR1 LNHNV, CDR2 YYDKDF (reference sequence). V lost 6 bases and J lost 6; bases outside the gene matches: 7. The CDR3 runs to 13 residues.

The chain is built from TRBV9 and TRBJ2-7; perhaps TRBD1 as D (6 bases). CDR3 length: 15 residues. The germline V gene has CDR1 SGDLS and CDR2 YYNGEE. V was pared by 0 bases and J by 2 bases, with 12 bases between. The CDR3 region is CASSVAGALTYEQYF. DNA of the CDR3: TGTGCCAGCAGCGTAGCAGGGGCCCTCACCTACGAGCAGTACTTC.

V and J are TRBV25-1 and TRBJ2-7; 9 nucleotides agree with TRBD1. The V segment lost 4 bases and the J segment 2 bases; nucleotides outside the gene matches: 3. The CDR3 has 14 residues. CDR1 is MGHDK and CDR2 is SYGVNS in the germline V gene. The CDR3 DNA reads TGTGCCAGCAGTGTCACAGGGGGCCCCTACGAGCAGTACTTC. It specifies CASSVTGGPYEQYF.

In its sample, this clone was seen a few times. The gene calls are TRBV7-2 and TRBJ2-7; possibly TRBD1 for D (6 bases). V was clipped by 1 base and J by 2 bases, with 12 bases between them. The germline V gene encodes CDR1 SGHTA and CDR2 FQGNSA. CDR3 length: 15 amino acids. The CDR3 coding sequence is TGTGCCAGCAGCTTAGGGGGGCCCATGACCTACGAGCAGTACTTC. It yields the protein CASSLGGPMTYEQYF.

The V and J genes are TRBV11-2 and TRBJ1-2; no reliable D call. Trimming shortened V by 1 base and J by 5 bases, and 8 bases separated the two germline ends. This CDR3 spans 13 amino acids. Germline V gene data show CDR1 as SGHAT and CDR2 as FQNNGV. The CDR3 sequence: CASSLGALYGYTF. The CDR3 bases are TGTGCCAGCAGCTTAGGGGCGTTATATGGCTACACCTTC.

The chain uses TRBV2 and TRBJ1-5; tentative D call: TRBD1 (5 bases). V shed 6 bases and J shed 4 bases, with 13 bases lying between them. Germline loops: CDR1 SNHLY, CDR2 FYNNEI. This CDR3 comprises 14 residues. The CDR3 loop reads CASSGDWINQPQHF. Written as DNA, the CDR3 is TGTGCCAGCAGCGGGGACTGGATAAATCAGCCCCAGCATTTT. Supplemented by reference TRBV2 and TRBJ1-5, the full variable domain reads EPEVTQTPSHQVTQMGQEVILRCVPISNHLYFYWYRQILGQKVEFLVSFYNNEISEKSEIFDDQFSVERPDGSNFTLKIRSTKLEDSAMYFCASSGDWINQPQHFGDGTRLSIL.

The chain links TRBV9 to TRBJ1-3; 7 nucleotides agree with TRBD1. V dropped 0 bases and J dropped 0; count of bases not matched to a gene: 3. The length of the CDR3 is 16 residues. Germline CDR1 SGDLS, CDR2 YYNGEE. The DNA for the CDR3 is TGTGCCAGCAGCGTAGGCAGGGGGATCTCTGGAAACACCATATATTTT. Its translation is CASSVGRGISGNTIYF.

V usage is TRBV29-1 and J usage is TRBJ1-2; D unclear. The CDR3 loop spans 10 amino acids. In germline, CDR1 is SQVTM, CDR2 ANQGSEA. V was clipped by 6 bases and J by 8 bases, with 10 bases between them. This CDR3 reads CSVERGGYTF. DNA for the CDR3: TGCAGCGTCGAGCGAGGGGGCTACACCTTC.

V gene TRBV23-1 combines with J gene TRBJ1-2; 8 bases fit TRBD1. TRBV23-1 is placed among ORFs of uncertain function. The J segment lost 4 bases and the V segment lost 4 bases, leaving 8 bases of the junction unmatched. The CDR3 is 15 residues long. CDR3 nucleotide sequence: TGCGCCAGCAGTCCTAGGGACAGGCCAAGCTATGGCTACACCTTC. Amino acids: CASSPRDRPSYGYTF.

The V and J genes are TRBV18 and TRBJ2-3; 8 nucleotides match TRBD1. The CDR3 covers 16 residues. The V gene's germline CDR1 is KGHSH and CDR2 LQKENI. J gave up 1 base and V 3 bases, and 6 bases lay outside the gene matches. The CDR3 DNA sequence: TGTGCCAGCTCACCCCTCAGGGGGCCTGGCACAGATACGCAGTATTTT. Residues: CASSPLRGPGTDTQYF.

The chain employs TRBV5-6 and TRBJ1-1, with D unclear. CDR3 size: 12 residues. Trimming pared 1 base from V and 6 bases from J, leaving 7 bases between. Germline values: CDR1 SGHDT, CDR2 YYEEEE. The CDR3 nucleotides are TGTGCCAGCAGCTTGTACGGGGCTGAAGCTTTCTTT. It yields the protein CASSLYGAEAFF.

The chain carries TRBV15 and TRBJ2-2; 7 bases fit TRBD2. Germline CDR1 LNHNV, CDR2 YYDKDF (reference sequence). The V segment lost 4 bases and the J segment 5 bases; nucleotides outside the gene matches: 10. The CDR3 runs 16 residues. CDR3 nucleotides: TGTGCCACCAGCAAGCCTCGGGCGGGAGTAACCGGGGAGCTGTTTTTT. Its translation: CATSKPRAGVTGELFF. The full variable domain, with the rest looked up from reference TRBV15 and TRBJ2-2, is DAMVIQNPRYQVTQFGKPVTLSCSQTLNHNVMYWYQQKSSQAPKLLFHYYDKDFNNEADTPDNFQSRRPNTSFCFLDIRSPGLGDTAMYLCATSKPRAGVTGELFFGEGSRLTVL.

A single count supports this clone. The CDR3 loop reads CSVDIRDSVYGYTF. In nucleotides, the CDR3 is TGCAGCGTTGATATTAGGGACAGTGTCTATGGCTACACCTTC. The chain carries TRBV29-1 and TRBJ1-2; 7 positions match TRBD1. Germline CDR1 reads SQVTM; CDR2 reads ANQGSEA. V dropped 3 bases and J dropped 4; count of bases not matched to a gene: 8. This CDR3 region has 14 residues.

The V call is TRBV18, the J call TRBJ1-1; D gene ambiguous. The CDR3 has 13 amino acids. The germline V gene has CDR1 KGHSH and CDR2 LQKENI. V lost 6 bases and J lost 0, with 8 bases in between. The CDR3 is CASSESLNTEAFF. DNA of the CDR3: TGTGCCAGCTCCGAGTCGTTGAACACTGAAGCTTTCTTT.

This clone was recorded a few times. V gene TRBV12-2 combines with J gene TRBJ2-2; TRBD2, as called in the table, went unchecked against the DNA. TRBV12-2 is flagged as a pseudogene. The CDR3 consists of 18 residues. Here the CDR3 DNA reads TGTGCAAGTCGCCCCCCGAGAAGCGGGGGGGCCGGCACCGGGGAGCTGTTTTTT. Translation: CASRPPRSGGAGTGELFF.

V gene TRBV6-1 combines with J gene TRBJ2-3; a weak D match, TRBD2 (5 bases). V was pared by 1 base and J by 2 bases, with 10 bases between. This CDR3 region has 15 residues. Germline-derived CDR1 and CDR2 are MNHNS and SASEGT. The chain's CDR3 is CASSEVRGSTDTQYF. The CDR3 DNA sequence: TGTGCCAGCAGTGAAGTTCGGGGATCCACAGATACGCAGTATTTT.

This sequence joins TRBV5-4 and TRBJ2-1; perhaps TRBD2 as D (6 bases). V was pared by 5 bases and J by 4 bases, with 13 bases between. CDR3 length equals 14 residues. The germline gives CDR1 SGHNT, CDR2 YYREEE (reference sequence). The CDR3 region is CASSPPTRYNEQFF. CDR3 nucleotide sequence: TGTGCCAGCAGTCCCCCGACTAGATACAATGAGCAGTTCTTC.

The chain carries TRBV5-6 and TRBJ2-3, with D maybe TRBD2 (5 bases). Germline V lookup: CDR1 SGHDT, CDR2 YYEEEE. V gave up 2 bases and J gave up 8 bases, with 12 bases separating them. The CDR3 contains 13 residues. The CDR3 region is CASSLQSAVTQYF. The CDR3 nucleotides read TGTGCCAGCAGCTTACAGTCAGCGGTTACGCAGTATTTT.

The V call is TRBV20-1, the J call TRBJ1-2; possibly TRBD1 for D (5 bases). V lost 3 bases, J lost 14 bases, and 10 bases lay in between. The germline V gene encodes CDR1 DFQATT and CDR2 SNEGSKA (reference sequence). CDR3 size: 9 residues. The CDR3 sequence: CSASLRGTF. In DNA, the CDR3 is TGCAGTGCTAGCCTTCGGGGGACCTTC.

This sequence joins TRBV30 and TRBJ2-5, with D tentatively TRBD1 (6 bases). CDR1 is GTSNPN, CDR2 SVGIG, per germline (reference sequence). The CDR3 is 13 residues long. V was shortened by 4 bases and J by 7 bases, with 16 bases between the two germline ends. The CDR3 is CAWKHRAVGTQYF. In nucleotides, the CDR3 is TGTGCCTGGAAGCACAGGGCGGTAGGGACCCAGTACTTC. Complete variable domain (other parts from reference TRBV30 and TRBJ2-5): SQTIHQWPATLVQPVGSPLSLECTVEGTSNPNLYWYRQAAGRGLQLLFYSVGIGQISSEVPQNLSASRPQDRQFILSSKKLLLSDSGFYLCAWKHRAVGTQYFGPGTRLLVL.